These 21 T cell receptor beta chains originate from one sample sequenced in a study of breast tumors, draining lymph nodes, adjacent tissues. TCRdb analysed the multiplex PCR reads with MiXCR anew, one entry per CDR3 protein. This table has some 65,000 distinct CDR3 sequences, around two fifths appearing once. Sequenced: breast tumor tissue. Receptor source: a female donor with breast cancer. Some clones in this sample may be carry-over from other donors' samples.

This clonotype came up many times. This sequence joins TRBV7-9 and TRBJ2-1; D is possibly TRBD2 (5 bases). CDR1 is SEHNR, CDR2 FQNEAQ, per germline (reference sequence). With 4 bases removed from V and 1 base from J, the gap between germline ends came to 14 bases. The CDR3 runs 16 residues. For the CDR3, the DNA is TGTGCCAGCAGCTATTCCCCAGGACTTTCCTACAATGAGCAGTTCTTC. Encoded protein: CASSYSPGLSYNEQFF.

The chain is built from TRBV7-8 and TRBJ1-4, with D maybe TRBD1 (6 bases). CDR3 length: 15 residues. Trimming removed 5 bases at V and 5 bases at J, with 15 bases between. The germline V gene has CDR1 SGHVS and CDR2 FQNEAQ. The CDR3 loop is CASSNRAGANEKLFF. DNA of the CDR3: TGTGCCAGCAGCAATCGGGCAGGGGCAAATGAAAAACTGTTTTTT.

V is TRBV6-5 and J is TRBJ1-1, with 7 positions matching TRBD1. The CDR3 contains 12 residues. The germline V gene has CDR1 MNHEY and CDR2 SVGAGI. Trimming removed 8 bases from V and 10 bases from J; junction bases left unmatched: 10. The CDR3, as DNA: TGTGCCAGCGGGGCAGGGGGTATGGTAGCTTTCTTT. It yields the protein CASGAGGMVAFF.

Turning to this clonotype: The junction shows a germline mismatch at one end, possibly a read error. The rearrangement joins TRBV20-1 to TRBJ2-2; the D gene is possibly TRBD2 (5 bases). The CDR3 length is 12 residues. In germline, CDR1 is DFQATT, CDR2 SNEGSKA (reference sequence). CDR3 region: CSAPENTGEPFF. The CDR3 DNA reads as TGCAGTGCACCAGAGAACACCGGGGAGCCGTTTTTT.

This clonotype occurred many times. CDR3 residues: CASRAGTGGTDTQYF. The CDR3 coding sequence is TGTGCCAGCAGGGCCGGGACAGGGGGCACAGATACGCAGTATTTT. The V call is TRBV5-4, the J call TRBJ2-3, with TRBD1 matching 10 bases. From germline, CDR1 is SGHNT and CDR2 YYREEE (reference sequence). This CDR3 region has 15 residues. The junction had 4 bases not matched to a gene; V was cut back by 5 bases and J by 1 base.

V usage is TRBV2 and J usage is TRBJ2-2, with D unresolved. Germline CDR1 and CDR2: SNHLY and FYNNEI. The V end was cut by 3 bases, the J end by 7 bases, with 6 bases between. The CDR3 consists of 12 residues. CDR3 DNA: TGTGCCAGCAGTGACCTACGCGGGGAGCTGTTTTTT. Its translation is CASSDLRGELFF.

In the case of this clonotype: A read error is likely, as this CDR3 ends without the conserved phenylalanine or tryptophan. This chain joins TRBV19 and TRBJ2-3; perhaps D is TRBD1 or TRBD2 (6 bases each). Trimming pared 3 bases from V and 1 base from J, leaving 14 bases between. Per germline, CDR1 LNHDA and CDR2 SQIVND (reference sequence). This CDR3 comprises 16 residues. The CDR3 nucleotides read TGTGCCAGTAGTATCGAGGACGGGGGCGGCACAGATACGCAGTATTCT. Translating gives CASSIEDGGGTDTQYS.

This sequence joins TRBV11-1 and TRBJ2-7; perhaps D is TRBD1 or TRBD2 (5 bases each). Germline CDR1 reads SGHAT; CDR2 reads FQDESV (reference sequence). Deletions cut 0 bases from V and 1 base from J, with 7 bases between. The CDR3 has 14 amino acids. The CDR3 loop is CASSLAGESYEQYF. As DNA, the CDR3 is TGTGCCAGCAGCTTAGCGGGGGAGTCCTACGAGCAGTACTTC.

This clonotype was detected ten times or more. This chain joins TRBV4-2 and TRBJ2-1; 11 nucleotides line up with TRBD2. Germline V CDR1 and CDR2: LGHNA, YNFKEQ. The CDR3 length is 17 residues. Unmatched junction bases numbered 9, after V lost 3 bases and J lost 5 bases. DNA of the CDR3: TGTGCCAGCAGCCACAATAGCGGGGGGGCAAACGACAATGAGCAGTTCTTC. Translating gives CASSHNSGGANDNEQFF.

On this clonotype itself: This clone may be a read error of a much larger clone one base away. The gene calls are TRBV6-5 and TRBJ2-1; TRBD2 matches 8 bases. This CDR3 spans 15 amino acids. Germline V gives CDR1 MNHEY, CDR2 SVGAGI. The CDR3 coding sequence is TGTGCCAGCAGATCAGCGGGGGCGTCCTACGATGAGCAGTTCTTC. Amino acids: CASRSAGASYDEQFF.

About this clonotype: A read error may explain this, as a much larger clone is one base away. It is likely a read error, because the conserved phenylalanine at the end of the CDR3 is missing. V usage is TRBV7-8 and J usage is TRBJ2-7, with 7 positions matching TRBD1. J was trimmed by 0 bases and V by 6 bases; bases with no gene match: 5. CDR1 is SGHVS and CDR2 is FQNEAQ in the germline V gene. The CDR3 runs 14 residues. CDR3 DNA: TGTGCCAGCAGAGGGACAGCCATCTCCTACGAGCAGTACCTC. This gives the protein CASRGTAISYEQYL.

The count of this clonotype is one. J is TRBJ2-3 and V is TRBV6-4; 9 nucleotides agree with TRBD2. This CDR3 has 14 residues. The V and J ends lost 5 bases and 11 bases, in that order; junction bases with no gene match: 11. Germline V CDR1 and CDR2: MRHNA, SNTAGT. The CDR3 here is CASSPGLARNEQYF. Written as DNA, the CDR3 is TGTGCCAGCAGTCCGGGACTAGCAAGGAATGAGCAGTATTTT.

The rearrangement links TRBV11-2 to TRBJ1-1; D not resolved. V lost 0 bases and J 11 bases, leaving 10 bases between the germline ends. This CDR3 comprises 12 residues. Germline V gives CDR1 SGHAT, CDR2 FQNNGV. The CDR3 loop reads CASSLERGGAFF. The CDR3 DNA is TGTGCCAGCAGCTTAGAACGAGGCGGCGCTTTCTTT.

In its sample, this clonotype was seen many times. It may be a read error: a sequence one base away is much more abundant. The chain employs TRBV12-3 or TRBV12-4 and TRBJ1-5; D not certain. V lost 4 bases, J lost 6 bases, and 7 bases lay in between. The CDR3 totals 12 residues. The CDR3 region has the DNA TGTGCCAGCAGTTGCGTAACTCAGCCCCAGCATTTT. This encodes CASSCVTQPQHF.

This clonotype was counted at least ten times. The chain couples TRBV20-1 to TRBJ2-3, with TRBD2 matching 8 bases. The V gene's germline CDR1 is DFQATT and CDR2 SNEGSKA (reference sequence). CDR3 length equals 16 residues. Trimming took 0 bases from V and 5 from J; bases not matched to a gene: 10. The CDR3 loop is CSARDPSGGLLDTQYF. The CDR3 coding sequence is TGCAGTGCTAGAGATCCCAGCGGGGGCCTGCTAGATACGCAGTATTTT.

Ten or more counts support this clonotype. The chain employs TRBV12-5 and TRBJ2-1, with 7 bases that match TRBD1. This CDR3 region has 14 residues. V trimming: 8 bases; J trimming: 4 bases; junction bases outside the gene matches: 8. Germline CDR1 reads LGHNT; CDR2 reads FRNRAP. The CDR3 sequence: CASRGQGEYNEQFF. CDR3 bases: TGTGCTAGTAGAGGGCAGGGGGAATACAATGAGCAGTTCTTC.

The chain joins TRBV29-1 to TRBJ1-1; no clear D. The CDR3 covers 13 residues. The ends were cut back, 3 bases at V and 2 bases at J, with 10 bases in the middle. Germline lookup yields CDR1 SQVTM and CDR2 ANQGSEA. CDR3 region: CSVDGRTNTEAFF. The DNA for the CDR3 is TGCAGCGTTGATGGACGGACTAACACTGAAGCTTTCTTT.

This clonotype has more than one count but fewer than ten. In DNA form, the CDR3 reads TGCAGTGCTCGCGGACAGGGGGTTGTCAAAAACATTCAGTACTTC. Translation gives CSARGQGVVKNIQYF. The chain uses TRBV20-1 and TRBJ2-4, with 10 bases identical to TRBD1. There are 15 residues in the CDR3. With V trimmed by 5 bases and J by 3 bases, 7 bases remained unmatched. Germline V CDR1 and CDR2: DFQATT, SNEGSKA (reference sequence).

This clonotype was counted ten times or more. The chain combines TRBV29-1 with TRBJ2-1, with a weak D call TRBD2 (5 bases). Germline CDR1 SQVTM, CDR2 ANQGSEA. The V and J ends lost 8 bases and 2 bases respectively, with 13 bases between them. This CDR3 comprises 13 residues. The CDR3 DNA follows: TGCAGCTCCCGAGGGTACACCTACAATGAGCAGTTCTTC. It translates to CSSRGYTYNEQFF.

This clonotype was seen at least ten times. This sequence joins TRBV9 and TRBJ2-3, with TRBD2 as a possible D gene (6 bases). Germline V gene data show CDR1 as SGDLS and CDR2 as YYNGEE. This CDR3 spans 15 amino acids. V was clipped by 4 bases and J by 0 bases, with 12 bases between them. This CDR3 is CASSIQEGSTDTQYF. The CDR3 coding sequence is TGTGCCAGCAGCATACAGGAGGGGAGCACAGATACGCAGTATTTT.

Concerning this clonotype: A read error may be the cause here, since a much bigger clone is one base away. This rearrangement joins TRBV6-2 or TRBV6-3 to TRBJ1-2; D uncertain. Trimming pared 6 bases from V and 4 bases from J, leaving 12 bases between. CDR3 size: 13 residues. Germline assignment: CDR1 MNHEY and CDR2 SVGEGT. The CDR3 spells CASRYGMGYGYTF. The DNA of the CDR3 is TGTGCCAGCAGGTACGGAATGGGCTATGGCTACACCTTC.